This T cell receptor beta chain was found in a study of CD8+ T cells in alopecia areata listed by TCRdb under 2018. Broadly, across the study: In both human patients and the C3H/HeJ mouse model, the study applied high-throughput TCRbeta sequencing to look at T cell clonal expansion in alopecia areata. The RNA source kit depended on sample type: the PAXgene miRNA kit for fixed scalp, the miRNeasy kit for PBMCs, and the RNeasy kit for mouse skin. In humans, TCRbeta sequencing was performed on scalp tissue and on sorted CD4+ and CD8+ peripheral blood T cells from healthy controls and from patients with patchy or totalis/universalis alopecia areata. immunoSEQ multiplex PCR using 35 Vbeta forward primers and 13 Jbeta reverse primers was used to amplify TCRbeta CDR3 regions. Clonality in the scalp was compared among normal scalp (n=4), patchy alopecia areata scalp (n=8), and alopecia totalis/universalis scalp (n=8). The paper as a whole reports these results and caveats: Compared with mice, TCR sequences shared between patients were less clear, possibly partly because of HLA diversity across the patient population. Lesional scalp, especially in alopecia totalis/universalis, showed higher clonality and more expanded CD8+ clones than normal scalp, suggesting antigenic drive. Unlike mouse skin, where gammadelta T cells dominate, normal human skin contains resident alphabeta T cells that get sequenced too, which complicates analysis of the scalp TCR repertoire.

V drops 5 bases and J drops 1 base, leaving 16 bases in between. Counted from cysteine to phenylalanine, this CDR3 has 16 amino acids. CDR3 DNA only is kept here, 48 bases in frame from base 1. CDR1 and CDR2 were assigned from the germline V gene as SGHAT and FQNNGV. After PBMCs were isolated by density centrifugation and stained for CD3, CD4 and CD8, a FACSAria was used to sort CD4+ and CD8+ T cells. Unaffected controls provided scalp biopsies and blood samples. Libraries came from the immunoSEQ multiplex PCR assay. RNA was extracted from all samples and reverse transcribed into cDNA, which served as template for TCR sequencing. First-strand cDNA was synthesized with SuperScript III using a 2:1 mix of oligo-dT and random hexamers. A synthetic immune receptor repertoire was used to measure amplification bias, and any remaining bias was corrected computationally. Per the authors' processing: Raw reads were preprocessed to remove errors, and CDR3 was defined by IMGT conventions from the conserved cysteine to phenylalanine. Clonality was computed as 1 minus the Shannon entropy, with the entropy normalized by log2 of the number of productive unique TCRs. CD4 or CD8 identity of scalp clones was inferred by cross-referencing scalp TCRbeta sequences with sorted blood CD4 and CD8 repertoires. TCRdb stores this immuneACCESS table with in-frame sequences only. Part of the clones is absent; in the studies checked, under half of the shortfall reflects unresolved V genes, and no reason is known for the rest. That table supplies the V and J calls and clone size; D and trimming were determined from the DNA. For this sample the table gives a few hundred thousand clones, of which roughly three fifths were detected only once. The biggest ten clones account for 4.5% to 6% of the sample.

On this clone itself: What antigen it recognizes has not been identified. Per-base qualities were not stored, and no clone one base away is much larger.

The sequencing sample was made of CD8+ T cells sorted from blood. Recombination joined TRBV11-2 with TRBJ2-3; the D gene cannot be named for sure. This TCR was recovered from a human donor in good health. At the DNA level, the sequence is TGTGCCAGCAGCAAGGTGGGCCCAAGGGGCACAGATACGCAGTATTTT. Its amino acids are CASSKVGPRGTDTQYF.